This entry features one TCR beta chain sequence. Its cognate antigen is unknown. A much larger clone sits a single nucleotide away, making a read error possible. Unique molecular identifiers featured in how the TCRbeta library was prepared. TCRdb itself ran the PCR reads through MiXCR, one entry per CDR3 protein. The sample consists of around 450,000 distinct CDR3 sequences, more than 9% of them appearing once. The CDR3 consists of 17 residues. The junction had 11 bases not matched to a gene; V was cut back by 5 bases and J by 6 bases. The sample belongs to a study of T-cell reconstitution after alpha-beta-depleted transplantation in children. Study-wide results and caveats: When one year had passed after transplant, most T-cell counts and diversity came from newly produced T cells. About two months after transplant, alpha-beta T cells reportedly came from several hundred expanded graft clones.

The V gene is TRBV23-1, the J gene TRBJ2-7, with 15 positions matching TRBD2. TRBV23-1 is annotated as an ORF whose role is uncertain. Sample: PBMCs, taken before TCRalphabeta/CD19-depleted stem cell transplant. The TCR was taken from a child under 10 years old with inherited bone marrow failure, due to receive a stem cell transplant. The CDR3 spells CASSSGGLAGGPSEQYF. The CDR3 DNA is TGCGCCAGCAGTTCCGGGGGACTAGCGGGAGGTCCAAGCGAGCAGTACTTC.